This TCR beta chain was sequenced for a study of T cells after yellow fever vaccination. Study-level results: The secondary T-cell response peaked on day 5, not day 15, but was weaker.

Germline-derived CDR1 and CDR2 are ENHRY and SYGVKD. This CDR3 is 14 amino acids long. The V gene lost 6 bases and the J gene lost 1 base, with 12 bases spanning the gap. The table lists this clonotype with a few counts. Its antigen is currently unknown. A single record per CDR3 protein comes from TCRdb applying MiXCR to the 5' RACE reads. The sample lists about 510,000 distinct CDR3 sequences; 21% were seen once. This receptor was taken from a man between 18 and 35 years old who received the YFV17D yellow fever vaccine. The sequencing here drew on PBMCs, taken less than 25 days after the first yellow fever vaccination. The chain employs TRBV10-3 and TRBJ1-1; TRBD1 might be the D (5 bases). CDR3: CAIRGTPWNTEAFF. In DNA form, the CDR3 reads TGTGCCATCAGGGGGACGCCCTGGAACACTGAAGCTTTCTTT.